This is a list of T cell receptor beta chains from one sample in a study of cytomegalovirus exposure and HLA in healthy donors. Sequencing used immunoSEQ multiplex PCR; TCRdb keeps in-frame clones, though not all of them. The sample includes some 57,000 clones, 45% to 70% seen only once; the top ten take over 9.5%. The sample taken for sequencing was PBMCs. These receptors all stem from a human donor in good health. CDR3s include the opening cysteine and the closing phenylalanine or tryptophan. The D gene is left open where the match is weak. Size is stated for part of the rows, as once, few or many counts, or as a class when the clone is expanded.

clone_size	v_call	cdr3_length	d_call	j_call	cdr3_aa	cdr3_nt
-	TRBV12-5	19	TRBD2	TRBJ2-5	CASGLVHGGIAGVGETQYF	TGTGCTAGTGGTTTGGTACACGGGGGGATAGCGGGGGTGGGGGAGACCCAGTACTTC
-	TRBV7-8	17	TRBD2	TRBJ2-1	CASSLRLGAGGRNEQFF	TGTGCCAGCAGCCTACGCCTGGGGGCGGGGGGGCGTAATGAGCAGTTCTTC
-	TRBV4-1	15	TRBD2	TRBJ2-5	CASSLPRAGGETQYF	TGCGCCAGCAGCCTTCCCCGGGCGGGGGGGGAGACCCAGTACTTC
-	TRBV6-6	13	-	TRBJ1-1	CASNLQGSTEAFF	TGTGCCAGCAACCTACAGGGATCCACTGAAGCTTTCTTT
few	TRBV5-6	16	TRBD1	TRBJ1-2	CASSLPGQGINYGYTF	TGTGCCAGCAGCTTGCCGGGACAGGGGATTAACTATGGCTACACCTTC
-	TRBV9	15	-	TRBJ2-2	CASSPVAGNTGELFF	TGTGCCAGCAGCCCAGTGGCGGGAAACACCGGGGAGCTGTTTTTT
once	TRBV6-6	12	TRBD1	TRBJ1-1	CASSTGAEGAFF	TGTGCCAGCAGTACAGGGGCCGAAGGGGCTTTCTTT
few	TRBV7-9	15	-	TRBJ1-4	CASSSLGVTNEKLFF	TGTGCCAGCAGCTCCCTAGGGGTCACTAATGAAAAACTGTTTTTT
few	TRBV5-8	16	TRBD1	TRBJ1-6	CASSWWQGAGNSPLHF	TGTGCCAGCAGCTGGTGGCAGGGGGCAGGTAATTCACCCCTCCACTTT
-	TRBV5-6	12	-	TRBJ1-2	CASSPGEYGYTF	TGTGCCAGCAGCCCGGGGGAGTACGGCTACACCTTC
-	TRBV5-4	16	-	TRBJ2-3	CASSLGGAVNTDTQYF	TGTGCCAGCAGCTTGGGTGGGGCGGTGAACACAGATACGCAGTATTTT
-	TRBV4-2	16	-	TRBJ1-1	CASSQARGLTQPEAFF	TGTGCCAGCAGCCAAGCCAGGGGCCTCACCCAGCCTGAAGCTTTCTTT
-	TRBV5-4	15	TRBD2	TRBJ2-7	CASSPYGTRANEQYF	TGTGCCAGCAGCCCGTATGGGACTAGGGCGAACGAGCAGTACTTC
-	TRBV7-3	15	-	TRBJ1-6	CASSSKSGVGSPLHF	TGTGCCAGCAGCTCGAAATCAGGGGTGGGATCACCCCTCCACTTT
-	TRBV5-5	16	TRBD1	TRBJ1-4	CASSITPGQGGEKLFF	TGTGCCAGCAGCATCACACCGGGACAGGGCGGAGAAAAACTGTTTTTT
-	TRBV7-3	15	TRBD2	TRBJ2-1	CASSSLGGGYNEQFF	TGTGCCAGCAGCTCCCTGGGCGGGGGCTACAATGAGCAGTTCTTC
many	TRBV7-6	12	-	TRBJ2-2	CASSPGAGELFF	TGTGCCAGCAGCCCCGGGGCCGGGGAGCTGTTTTTT
-	TRBV6-1	14	-	TRBJ1-3	CASSRGDSGNTIYF	TGTGCCAGCAGCCGAGGAGACTCTGGAAACACCATATATTTT
-	TRBV30	13	-	TRBJ2-5	CAWSVSLAETQYF	TGTGCCTGGAGTGTGAGTCTAGCGGAGACCCAGTACTTC
few	TRBV4-2	15	TRBD1	TRBJ1-5	CASSQLGTGGQPQHF	TGTGCCAGCAGCCAGCTTGGGACAGGGGGCCAGCCCCAGCATTTT
-	TRBV4-1	14	-	TRBJ2-5	CASSHPQGRETQYF	TGCGCCAGCAGCCACCCACAGGGACGGGAGACCCAGTACTTC
-	TRBV19	13	TRBD1	TRBJ2-7	CATKGTGEREQYF	TGTGCCACCAAAGGGACAGGGGAACGCGAGCAGTACTTC
few	TRBV30	16	-	TRBJ1-4	CAWSVLAAGVNEKLFF	TGTGCCTGGAGTGTACTAGCGGCAGGGGTAAATGAAAAACTGTTTTTT
-	TRBV5-1	11	-	TRBJ2-5	CASSVEETQYF	TGCGCCAGCAGCGTCGAAGAGACCCAGTACTTC
-	TRBV5-1	18	-	TRBJ1-6	CASSLAGRGRMRGSPLHF	TGCGCCAGCAGCTTGGCCGGGAGGGGACGTATGAGGGGTTCACCCCTCCACTTT
-	TRBV5-4	14	-	TRBJ1-1	CASSFLTEATEAFF	TGTGCCAGCAGCTTTCTCACGGAGGCGACTGAAGCTTTCTTT
few	TRBV6-9	19	-	TRBJ2-4	CASTLDRNQKRIAKNIQYF	TGTGCCAGCACCCTCGACAGGAACCAAAAAAGGATAGCCAAAAACATTCAGTACTTC
once	TRBV7-3	16	TRBD1	TRBJ2-2	CASSLMGQGVTGELFF	TGTGCCAGCAGCCTAATGGGACAGGGGGTCACCGGGGAGCTGTTTTTT
few	TRBV5-1	14	-	TRBJ1-1	CASSSREGSTEAFF	TGCGCCAGCAGCTCCAGGGAAGGTAGCACTGAAGCTTTCTTT
-	TRBV18	16	TRBD1	TRBJ2-1	CASSKLRDRGSDEQFF	TGTGCCAGCTCCAAACTCCGGGACAGGGGGAGCGATGAGCAGTTCTTC
few	TRBV6-4	15	-	TRBJ2-1	CASSDLAGRYNEQFF	TGTGCCAGCAGTGACCTCGCAGGGAGGTACAATGAGCAGTTCTTC
few	TRBV4-1	14	-	TRBJ2-7	CASSQDHSAYEQYF	TGCGCCAGCAGCCAAGATCACAGTGCCTACGAGCAGTACTTC
-	TRBV7-9	15	-	TRBJ2-5	CASSLGRALGETQYF	TGTGCCAGCAGCTTAGGCAGGGCCCTGGGGGAGACCCAGTACTTC
once	TRBV6-5	12	TRBD1	TRBJ1-2	CASSPRGDGYPF	TGTGCCAGCAGTCCCAGGGGGGATGGCTACCCCTTC
few	TRBV6-6	12	-	TRBJ2-1	CATKTVDNEQFF	TGTGCCACCAAGACAGTCGACAATGAGCAGTTCTTC
-	TRBV6-5	12	TRBD1	TRBJ2-7	CASSKGQGEQYF	TGTGCCAGCAGTAAGGGACAGGGAGAGCAGTACTTC
-	TRBV23-1	13	-	TRBJ1-2	CASSHTGGSGYTF	TGCGCCAGCAGTCACACAGGAGGGAGTGGCTACACCTTC
-	TRBV10-1	13	-	TRBJ1-2	CASSDGGSGGYTF	TGCGCCAGCAGTGACGGAGGGTCGGGTGGCTACACCTTC
few	TRBV7-2	15	TRBD2	TRBJ2-5	CASSYQTSPQETQYF	TGTGCCAGCAGCTACCAGACTAGCCCCCAAGAGACCCAGTACTTC
few	TRBV5-6	16	TRBD1	TRBJ2-7	CARSGHRGRSSYEQYF	TGTGCCAGAAGCGGCCACAGGGGGCGAAGCTCCTACGAGCAGTACTTC
-	TRBV30	12	-	TRBJ1-2	CAWSRDPYGYTF	TGTGCCTGGAGTAGAGATCCCTATGGCTACACCTTC
few	TRBV18	17	TRBD1	TRBJ1-3	CASSPQLPGGGGNTIYF	TGTGCCAGCTCACCGCAACTTCCAGGGGGAGGAGGAAACACCATATATTTT
-	TRBV10-3	15	-	TRBJ1-3	CAIRGQGLSGNTIYF	TGTGCCATCAGGGGCCAGGGGCTCTCTGGAAACACCATATATTTT